This T cell receptor (beta chain) was recorded in a study of blood T cell repertoires in COVID-19. Using immunoSEQ multiplex PCR, the repertoire was profiled, and TCRdb retains in-frame clones only, with some absent. The sample shows 300,000 to 400,000 clones, roughly 86% of them seen only once. Sequencing used peripheral blood. This clonotype was sampled from a woman between 65 and 79 years old with COVID-19, enrolled during active disease.

The CDR3 reads CASSTSGGLSYEQYF. The CDR3 DNA sequence: TGTGCCAGCAGCACTAGCGGGGGCCTCTCCTACGAGCAGTACTTC. The chain joins TRBV6-5 to TRBJ2-7, with 11 bases fitting TRBD2. In germline, CDR1 is MNHEY, CDR2 SVGAGI. The CDR3 covers 15 residues. The V and J ends lost 6 bases and 0 bases, in that order; junction bases with no gene match: 4.